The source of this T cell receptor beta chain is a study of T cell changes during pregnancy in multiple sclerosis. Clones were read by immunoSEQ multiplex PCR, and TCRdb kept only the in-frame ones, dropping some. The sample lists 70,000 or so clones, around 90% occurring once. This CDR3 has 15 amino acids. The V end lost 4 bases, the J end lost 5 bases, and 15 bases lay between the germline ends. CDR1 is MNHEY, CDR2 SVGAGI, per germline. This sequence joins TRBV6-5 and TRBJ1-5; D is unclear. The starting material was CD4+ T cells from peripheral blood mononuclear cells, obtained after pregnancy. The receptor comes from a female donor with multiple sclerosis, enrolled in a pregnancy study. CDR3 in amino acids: CASSSPTWGDQPQHF. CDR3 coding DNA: TGTGCCAGCAGTTCCCCGACCTGGGGAGATCAGCCCCAGCATTTT.